One and the same sample provided the 19 T cell receptor beta chains below, sequenced in a study of T cell responses to AZD1222 COVID-19 vaccine. Clones were sequenced by immunoSEQ multiplex PCR, and TCRdb holds only the in-frame ones, with some missing. The repertoire holds 180,000 or so clones, with about 91% as singletons. Sequenced here: peripheral blood, sampled 28 days after the second AZD1222 dose. The receptors shown here come from an adult who received the AZD1222 COVID-19 vaccine.

The rearrangement uses TRBV5-1 and TRBJ2-3; 10 positions match TRBD1. This CDR3 has 14 amino acids. In germline, CDR1 is SGHRS, CDR2 YFSETQ. Trimming removed 4 bases from V and 4 bases from J; junction bases left unmatched: 3. The CDR3: CASSKDRGSDTQYF. The CDR3 region has the DNA TGCGCCAGCAGCAAGGACAGGGGGTCAGATACGCAGTATTTT. The full variable domain, its missing parts supplied by reference TRBV5-1 and TRBJ2-3, is KAGVTQTPRYLIKTRGQQVTLSCSPISGHRSVSWYQQTPGQGLQFLFEYFSETQRNKGNFPGRFSGRQFSNSRSEMNVSTLELGDSALYLCASSKDRGSDTQYFGPGTRLTVL.

This sequence joins TRBV30 and TRBJ1-2; D is undetermined. V was clipped by 0 bases and J by 4 bases, with 15 bases between them. This CDR3 region has 15 residues. The V gene's germline CDR1 is GTSNPN and CDR2 SVGIG (reference sequence). The CDR3 sequence is CAWSVELRGPYGYTF. CDR3 DNA: TGTGCCTGGAGTGTTGAGTTGAGAGGGCCCTATGGCTACACCTTC.

V gene TRBV7-2 combines with J gene TRBJ1-1, with unresolved D. The CDR3 length is 12 residues. Trimming shortened V by 5 bases and J by 6 bases, and 10 bases separated the two germline ends. Germline V gene data show CDR1 as SGHTA and CDR2 as FQGNSA. DNA for the CDR3: TGTGCCAGCAGCGCCAATAAAGCTGAAGCTTTCTTT. Translated, it gives CASSANKAEAFF.

The CDR3 reads CASWTGDYGYTF. Written as DNA, the CDR3 is TGTGCCAGCTGGACGGGAGACTATGGCTACACCTTC. The chain combines TRBV11-2 with TRBJ1-2, with unresolved D. The CDR3 is made up of 12 amino acids. V lost 8 bases and J lost 3, with 10 bases in between. Germline V gives CDR1 SGHAT, CDR2 FQNNGV. Using reference TRBV11-2 and TRBJ1-2 for the parts outside the CDR3, the full variable domain is EAGVAQSPRYKIIEKRQSVAFWCNPISGHATLYWYQQILGQGPKLLIQFQNNGVVDDSQLPKDRFSAERLKGVDSTLKIQPAKLEDSAVYLCASWTGDYGYTFGSGTRLTVV.

J is TRBJ2-1 and V is TRBV19; D gene uncertain. There are 15 residues in the CDR3. Germline loops: CDR1 LNHDA, CDR2 SQIVND (reference sequence). V was cut by 5 bases and J by 0 bases, with 11 bases left in between. As DNA, the CDR3 is TGTGCCAGTAGTCCGCGGTCTCTCTCCTACAATGAGCAGTTCTTC. This translates into CASSPRSLSYNEQFF. Full variable domain (remainder filled in from reference TRBV19 and TRBJ2-1): DGGITQSPKYLFRKEGQNVTLSCEQNLNHDAMYWYRQDPGQGLRLIYYSQIVNDFQKGDIAEGYSVSREKKESFPLTVTSAQKNPTAFYLCASSPRSLSYNEQFFGPGTRLTVL.

J is TRBJ1-3 and V is TRBV30; tentative D call: TRBD1 (5 bases). Per the germline V gene, CDR1 is GTSNPN and CDR2 is SVGIG (reference sequence). V was trimmed by 4 bases and J by 2 bases, leaving 12 bases between them. The CDR3 runs 14 residues. CDR3 nucleotide sequence: TGTGCCTGGACGTTCGGCAGGGCTGGAAACACCATATATTTT. Its translation: CAWTFGRAGNTIYF.

The V gene is TRBV19, the J gene TRBJ2-7; D gene ambiguous. CDR1 is LNHDA, CDR2 SQIVND, per germline (reference sequence). The CDR3 spans 15 residues. Between the trimmed V and J ends, which lost 0 bases and 0 bases, there was a span of 9 bases. CDR3 region: CASSIDPARSYEQYF. The CDR3 nucleotides are TGTGCCAGTAGTATAGATCCGGCCCGCTCCTACGAGCAGTACTTC.

The chain joins TRBV7-2 to TRBJ2-7, with TRBD2 as a possible D gene (7 bases). The V and J ends lost 5 bases and 3 bases respectively, with 20 bases between them. The CDR3 runs to 16 residues. Per germline, CDR1 SGHTA and CDR2 FQGNSA. The CDR3 is CASSPRAGAVVYEQYF. CDR3 nucleotide sequence: TGTGCCAGCAGCCCTCGGGCGGGGGCAGTCGTCTACGAGCAGTACTTC.

This clone was observed a single time. The rearrangement joins TRBV3-1 (or the pseudogene TRBV3-2) to TRBJ1-1; D is perhaps TRBD1 (6 bases). Germline V gene data show CDR1 as LGHDT and CDR2 as YNNKEL (reference sequence). This CDR3 has 14 amino acids. V was trimmed by 3 bases and J by 1 base, leaving 9 bases between them. The DNA for the CDR3 is TGTGCCAGCAGCCAGCTGACAGGGAACACTGAAGCTTTCTTT. Protein sequence: CASSQLTGNTEAFF.

The J gene is TRBJ1-2, the V gene TRBV18, with D uncertain. This CDR3 is built from 14 residues. Germline-derived CDR1 and CDR2 are KGHSH and LQKENI. The V end lost 6 bases, the J end lost 1 base, and 12 bases lay between the germline ends. The CDR3 nucleotides are TGTGCCAGCTCGCCTAGCGTGGATAACTATGGCTACACCTTC. This translates into CASSPSVDNYGYTF.

The rearrangement joins TRBV28 to TRBJ1-5, with 8 bases matching TRBD1. Germline values: CDR1 MDHEN, CDR2 SYDVKM. The CDR3 covers 19 residues. The V and J ends lost 4 bases and 0 bases, in that order; junction bases with no gene match: 14. The CDR3 spells CASSSAGTGGIFSNQPQHF. In nucleotides, the CDR3 is TGTGCCAGCAGTTCCGCCGGGACAGGAGGAATTTTTAGCAATCAGCCCCAGCATTTT.

V is TRBV28 and J is TRBJ1-2; TRBD1 matches at 8 bases. The CDR3 runs 15 residues. V lost 5 bases to trimming and J lost 2 bases; unmatched junction nucleotides: 7. Per germline, CDR1 MDHEN and CDR2 SYDVKM. The CDR3 here is CASSLRTGLNYGYTF. CDR3 bases: TGTGCCAGCAGTCTAAGGACAGGGCTGAACTATGGCTACACCTTC.

This clone has more than one count but fewer than ten. The sample holds other DNA sequences that translate to the same CDR3. The chain links TRBV3-1 (or the pseudogene TRBV3-2) to TRBJ1-1; the D is unclear. This CDR3 contains 13 residues. V was cut by 1 base and J by 2 bases, with 5 bases left in between. Per germline, CDR1 LGHDT and CDR2 YNNKEL (reference sequence). The CDR3 spells CASSQAVNTEAFF. CDR3 sequence (DNA): TGTGCCAGCAGCCAAGCGGTAAACACTGAAGCTTTCTTT.

The chain combines TRBV24-1 with TRBJ1-2, with D maybe TRBD1 (5 bases). V was clipped by 4 bases and J by 4 bases, with 9 bases between them. Germline CDR1 and CDR2: KGHDR and SFDVKD. The CDR3 is made up of 13 amino acids. CDR3 protein: CATSEGQGYGYTF. CDR3 nucleotide sequence: TGTGCCACCAGTGAGGGGCAGGGCTATGGCTACACCTTC.

CDR3: CASSIGRPAGYGYTF. CDR3 in DNA: TGTGCCAGTAGTATTGGACGGCCAGCTGGCTATGGCTACACCTTC. The chain joins TRBV19 to TRBJ1-2; D is ambiguous. CDR1 and CDR2 (germline): LNHDA, SQIVND (reference sequence). The CDR3 totals 15 residues. V was cut by 3 bases and J by 4 bases, with 15 bases left in between.

The count of this clone is one. This chain connects TRBV4-2 to TRBJ2-2, with TRBD2 matching over 8 bases. The CDR3 contains 16 residues. Germline trimming cut 4 bases from V and 4 bases from J; bases unmatched to any gene: 8. Looked up from germline, CDR1 is LGHNA and CDR2 is YNFKEQ. In nucleotides, the CDR3 is TGTGCCAGCAGCCCTACGGGGGGGCCAGGCACCGGGGAGCTGTTTTTT. As protein: CASSPTGGPGTGELFF.

The CDR3 bases are TGTGCCAGCAGCGGTCCCGCGGAAAAACTGTTTTTT. Amino acids: CASSGPAEKLFF. This sequence joins TRBV13 and TRBJ1-4; D remains ambiguous. Germline lookup yields CDR1 PRHDT and CDR2 FYEKMQ (reference sequence). This CDR3 contains 12 residues. The V end was cut by 5 bases, the J end by 8 bases, with 9 bases between. The full variable domain, rest sourced from reference TRBV13 and TRBJ1-4, is AAGVIQSPRHLIKEKRETATLKCYPIPRHDTVYWYQQGPGQDPQFLISFYEKMQSDKGSIPDRFSAQQFSDYHSELNMSSLELGDSALYFCASSGPAEKLFFGSGTQLSVL.

The chain has TRBV25-1 and TRBJ1-5; D perhaps matches TRBD1 (6 bases). The CDR3 spans 14 residues. V was pared by 4 bases and J by 4 bases, with 11 bases between. Germline V CDR1 and CDR2: MGHDK, SYGVNS. The chain's CDR3 is CASSGNTGNQPQHF. CDR3 in DNA: TGTGCCAGCAGTGGAAATACAGGGAATCAGCCCCAGCATTTT.

The chain links TRBV20-1 to TRBJ2-2; D is unclear. This CDR3 contains 11 residues. From germline, CDR1 is DFQATT and CDR2 SNEGSKA (reference sequence). V gave up 3 bases and J gave up 8 bases, with 7 bases separating them. CDR3 sequence reads: CSASLVGELFF. CDR3 nucleotides: TGCAGTGCTAGTCTGGTAGGGGAGCTGTTTTTT.